This TCR beta chain originates from a study of cytomegalovirus exposure and HLA in healthy donors. Points from the study as a whole: Associated with cytomegalovirus, according to the listing, were around 170 TCR beta chains. Several of the most significant clusters appeared linked to common viral pathogens, based on a later analysis.

PCR primers comprised 60 Vbeta and 13 Jbeta primers. Some clones are missing from TCRdb's copy, which holds only in-frame ones; the method was immunoSEQ multiplex PCR. Of approximately 75,000 clones listed, 74% are singletons. The CDR3 is 13 amino acids. Germline V gives CDR1 GTSNPN, CDR2 SVGIG (reference sequence). The V and J ends lost 7 bases and 4 bases respectively, with 16 bases between them. Concerning this clone itself: The target antigen is unknown.

Sequencing input: PBMCs. The chain carries TRBV30 and TRBJ1-1; D perhaps matches TRBD1 (5 bases). This TCR was recovered from a woman aged 55 to 70 in good health and CMV-seropositive. CDR3 amino acids: CASERLGRTEAFF. The CDR3 coding sequence is TGTGCCTCCGAACGCTTGGGGCGCACTGAAGCTTTCTTT.